Listed below are T cell receptor beta chains from one sample, sequenced in a study of OX40 agonist ivuxolimab in advanced cancers. Clones were read by immunoSEQ multiplex PCR, and TCRdb kept only the in-frame ones, dropping some. The table shows approximately 39,000 clones, with about 81% occurring only once. The specimen was CD4+ or CD8+ T cells sorted from blood, collected in a trial of the OX40 agonist ivuxolimab. The receptors were sampled from an adult with an advanced solid tumor such as melanoma, head and neck, liver or kidney cancer. CDR3s include the opening cysteine and the closing phenylalanine or tryptophan. A D gene is named only where the DNA matches it firmly. Clone size is not always given. Where it is, it says once, few, many or a class for expanded clones.

TRBJ1-6	-	-	TRBV28	CASSFQVIYNSPLHF	TGTGCCAGCAGTTTCCAAGTGATTTATAATTCACCCCTCCACTTT
TRBJ2-7	once	TRBD1	TRBV5-8	CASSWDRDGEQYF	TGTGCCAGCAGCTGGGACAGGGATGGCGAGCAGTACTTC
TRBJ1-6	few	-	TRBV7-2	CASSPDVSGALHF	TGTGCCAGCAGCCCGGACGTCTCGGGGGCCCTCCACTTT
TRBJ2-5	-	TRBD1	TRBV28	CASSPPPDRGETQYF	TGTGCCAGCAGTCCCCCACCGGACAGGGGTGAGACCCAGTACTTC
TRBJ2-7	-	-	TRBV19	CASKGPVHEQYF	TGTGCCAGTAAAGGCCCCGTCCACGAGCAGTACTTC
TRBJ2-3	-	-	TRBV20-1	CSAEDSRQYF	TGCAGTGCAGAGGACAGTAGGCAGTATTTT
TRBJ1-1	-	-	TRBV28	CASTPTGNTEAFF	TGTGCCAGCACCCCGACAGGGAACACTGAAGCTTTCTTT
TRBJ1-1	-	TRBD1	TRBV18	CASSPGQGMNTEAFF	TGTGCCAGCTCACCCGGACAGGGGATGAACACTGAAGCTTTCTTT
TRBJ2-1	-	TRBD2	TRBV6-1	CASSTGSGRANEQFF	TGTGCCAGCAGTACTGGGAGCGGGAGGGCCAATGAGCAGTTCTTC
TRBJ2-5	-	-	TRBV5-1	CASSLAEFQETQYF	TGCGCCAGCAGCTTGGCGGAGTTTCAAGAGACCCAGTACTTC
TRBJ2-4	once	-	TRBV5-5	CASSLSPGNIQYF	TGTGCCAGCAGCTTGTCTCCGGGAAACATTCAGTACTTC
TRBJ2-1	-	TRBD1	TRBV10-1	CARAGTGYNEQFF	TGCGCCAGGGCCGGGACAGGGTACAATGAGCAGTTCTTC
TRBJ1-5	-	TRBD1	TRBV28	CASSRTLGQGAGQPQHF	TGTGCCAGCAGTCGAACGCTCGGACAGGGGGCAGGCCAGCCCCAGCATTTT
TRBJ2-2	-	-	TRBV11-3	CASSFRPTGELFF	TGTGCCAGCAGCTTTAGGCCAACCGGGGAGCTGTTTTTT
TRBJ2-3	-	-	TRBV29-1	CSVVLMVGGKDTQYF	TGCAGCGTTGTTTTGATGGTGGGGGGAAAGGATACGCAGTATTTT
TRBJ1-6	-	-	TRBV4-3	CASSQVRFSPLHF	TGCGCCAGCAGCCAAGTACGGTTTTCACCCCTCCACTTT
TRBJ2-1	-	TRBD2	TRBV5-1	CASSSSPGLAGVHEQFF	TGCGCCAGCAGCTCGAGCCCGGGACTAGCGGGAGTACATGAGCAGTTCTTC
TRBJ2-7	-	TRBD1	TRBV6-5	CASSPTGEYYEQYF	TGTGCCAGCTCACCGACAGGGGAGTACTACGAGCAGTACTTC
TRBJ2-3	-	TRBD1	TRBV5-1	CASSGGTGHTDTQYF	TGCGCCAGCAGCGGAGGGACAGGGCACACAGATACGCAGTATTTT
TRBJ1-4	-	-	TRBV5-1	CASSLGVGNNEKLFF	TGCGCCAGCAGCTTGGGAGTAGGGAATAATGAAAAACTGTTTTTT
TRBJ1-1	-	-	TRBV18	CASSAMGGEAFF	TGTGCCAGCTCAGCTATGGGGGGGGAAGCTTTCTTT
TRBJ2-3	-	TRBD2	TRBV29-1	CSVGGLARTSTDTQYF	TGCAGCGTTGGTGGACTAGCGCGAACTAGCACAGATACGCAGTATTTT
TRBJ1-2	-	-	TRBV7-5	CASSLEVVLAGYTF	TGTGCCAGCAGCTTAGAGGTGGTATTGGCTGGCTACACCTTC
TRBJ2-7	few	-	TRBV21-1	CASSKDQGFEQYF	TGTGCCAGCAGCAAAGATCAAGGCTTCGAGCAGTACTTC
TRBJ1-6	few	-	TRBV7-2	CASSPPPRGNNSPLHF	TGTGCCAGCAGCCCACCCCCCCGGGGCAATAATTCACCCCTCCACTTT
TRBJ2-7	medium-sized	-	TRBV9	CASSVGVVSEQYF	TGTGCCAGCAGCGTAGGGGTCGTGAGCGAGCAGTACTTC
TRBJ2-5	-	-	TRBV4-1	CASSQSHGTQYF	TGCGCCAGCAGCCAATCGCATGGGACCCAGTACTTC
TRBJ2-1	-	TRBD2	TRBV10-3	CAITSGTSGRDEQFF	TGTGCCATCACTTCTGGGACTAGCGGGCGCGATGAGCAGTTCTTC
TRBJ2-4	-	-	TRBV7-9	CASGNERNIQYF	TGTGCCAGCGGAAACGAGCGGAACATTCAGTACTTC
TRBJ2-7	-	-	TRBV5-6	CASSFSAPGFRYEQYF	TGTGCCAGCAGCTTTTCAGCACCGGGGTTCAGGTACGAGCAGTACTTC
TRBJ2-1	-	-	TRBV18	CASSPGTSSYNEQFF	TGTGCCAGCTCACCTGGTACGAGCTCCTACAATGAGCAGTTCTTC
TRBJ1-2	-	-	TRBV30	CAWKGGGYGYTF	TGTGCCTGGAAGGGGGGGGGCTATGGCTACACCTTC
TRBJ2-6	-	-	TRBV7-9	CASSPQGSGANVLTF	TGTGCCAGCAGCCCCCAAGGCTCTGGGGCCAACGTCCTGACTTTC
TRBJ2-5	once	TRBD2	TRBV9	CASSVAPHSGGAETQYF	TGTGCCAGCAGCGTAGCTCCCCACTCCGGGGGGGCAGAGACCCAGTACTTC
TRBJ2-1	-	TRBD2	TRBV11-3	CASSPGTSGSGVGEQFF	TGTGCCAGCAGCCCAGGGACTAGCGGGAGTGGGGTTGGTGAGCAGTTCTTC
TRBJ2-7	-	TRBD2	TRBV6-1	CASSASTSANYEQYF	TGTGCCAGCAGTGCCTCGACTAGCGCGAACTACGAGCAGTACTTC
TRBJ2-5	-	-	TRBV5-1	CASSKQQQETQYF	TGCGCCAGCAGCAAACAACAACAAGAGACCCAGTACTTC
TRBJ2-7	few	TRBD1	TRBV9	CASGGQGAYEQYF	TGTGCCTCTGGGGGACAGGGCGCCTACGAGCAGTACTTC
TRBJ2-3	-	-	TRBV28	CASSRRGTVQDTQYF	TGTGCCAGCAGTCGACGTGGGACGGTACAGGATACGCAGTATTTT
TRBJ2-6	-	TRBD1	TRBV18	CASSPPGQGARGANVLTF	TGTGCCAGCTCACCACCGGGACAGGGGGCGCGAGGGGCCAACGTCCTGACTTTC
TRBJ1-2	-	-	TRBV18	CASSGGRDYGYTF	TGTGCCAGCTCAGGGGGGAGAGACTATGGCTACACCTTC
TRBJ2-5	-	TRBD1	TRBV18	CASSPGQGETQYF	TGTGCCAGCTCACCAGGACAGGGGGAGACCCAGTACTTC
TRBJ1-6	-	TRBD1	TRBV7-9	CAYRGAIINSPLHF	TGTGCCTACAGGGGGGCAATAATTAATTCACCCCTCCACTTT
TRBJ2-4	few	-	TRBV7-2	CASSTDSSKNIQYF	TGTGCCAGCAGCACGGACTCTTCCAAAAACATTCAGTACTTC
TRBJ2-7	-	-	TRBV5-1	CASSLLVGSSYEQYF	TGCGCCAGCAGCCTGCTAGTTGGCAGCTCCTACGAGCAGTACTTC
TRBJ2-1	-	-	TRBV10-1	CASSDSDEIGDEQFF	TGCGCCAGCAGTGACTCCGACGAGATAGGCGATGAGCAGTTCTTC
TRBJ2-7	large	-	TRBV27	CASTNHPGTYEQYF	TGTGCCAGCACCAATCACCCGGGGACCTACGAGCAGTACTTC
TRBJ1-1	-	-	TRBV6-1	CASTPGRSTEAFF	TGTGCCAGCACTCCGGGACGGTCAACTGAAGCTTTCTTT
TRBJ2-3	-	-	TRBV9	CASSVRQAADTQYF	TGTGCCAGCAGCGTAAGGCAGGCCGCAGATACGCAGTATTTT
TRBJ1-1	-	-	TRBV30	CAWNLGASTEAFF	TGTGCCTGGAACTTGGGGGCGAGCACTGAAGCTTTCTTT
TRBJ2-3	-	-	TRBV7-6	CASSSGPMKKYF	TGTGCCAGCAGTTCCGGACCCATGAAGAAGTATTTT
TRBJ2-7	-	-	TRBV6-1	CASDIGGGSYEQYF	TGTGCCAGCGATATCGGGGGCGGCTCCTACGAGCAGTACTTC
TRBJ2-4	-	-	TRBV29-1	CSVQRPEGQNIQYF	TGCAGCGTTCAGAGGCCGGAGGGGCAAAACATTCAGTACTTC
TRBJ2-2	-	-	TRBV6-1	CASSEMRGTGELFF	TGTGCCAGCAGTGAAATGCGAGGCACCGGGGAGCTGTTTTTT
TRBJ2-1	-	TRBD1	TRBV28	CASEGDRGNEQFF	TGTGCTAGCGAGGGGGACAGGGGGAATGAGCAGTTCTTC
TRBJ2-7	-	-	TRBV5-1	CASSLGYSYEQYF	TGCGCCAGCAGCTTGGGTTACTCCTACGAGCAGTACTTC